Listed here are 5 T cell receptor beta chains from one sample, sequenced in a study of T cell responses to AZD1222 COVID-19 vaccine. Libraries were prepared by immunoSEQ multiplex PCR; TCRdb keeps only in-frame clonotypes and omits some of them. This sample has 100,000 or so clones, with nearly 90% found just once. The input for sequencing was peripheral blood, taken 28 days after the second AZD1222 dose. These receptors came from an adult who received the AZD1222 COVID-19 vaccine.

The chain recombines TRBV4-2 with TRBJ2-3; 9 bases map to TRBD2. This CDR3 is built from 15 residues. Germline V gene data show CDR1 as LGHNA and CDR2 as YNFKEQ. V shed 4 bases and J 3 bases; nucleotides not matched to a gene: 5. For the CDR3, the DNA is TGTGCCAGCAGCCCAGGGACTAGCCGTACAGATACGCAGTATTTT. Translated: CASSPGTSRTDTQYF.

J is TRBJ2-1 and V is TRBV28; D unresolved. The germline CDR1 and CDR2 sequences are MDHEN and SYDVKM. The CDR3 runs 16 residues. V gave up 4 bases and J gave up 0 bases, with 13 bases separating them. CDR3 nucleotides: TGTGCCAGCAGTTCCCTTAGCTGGCTCTCCTACAATGAGCAGTTCTTC. The encoded protein is CASSSLSWLSYNEQFF.

The chain recombines TRBV30 with TRBJ1-6; perhaps TRBD1 as D (6 bases). Per the germline V gene, CDR1 is GTSNPN and CDR2 is SVGIG (reference sequence). The CDR3 length is 15 residues. The V gene lost 1 base and the J gene lost 6 bases, with 13 bases spanning the gap. The CDR3 sequence is CAWSGGGQGNSPLHF. The DNA for the CDR3 is TGTGCCTGGAGTGGTGGGGGCCAGGGTAATTCACCCCTCCACTTT.

V usage is TRBV2 and J usage is TRBJ2-7; 11 nucleotides match TRBD2. Germline CDR1 is SNHLY and CDR2 is FYNNEI. Trimming took 6 bases from V and 5 from J; bases not matched to a gene: 9. CDR3 length: 15 residues. The CDR3 is CASSPLAGGENEQYF. CDR3 bases: TGTGCCAGCAGCCCTTTAGCGGGAGGGGAGAACGAGCAGTACTTC.

This chain links TRBV3-1 (or the pseudogene TRBV3-2) with TRBJ2-2; no clear D gene. Germline-derived CDR1 and CDR2 are LGHDT and YNNKEL (reference sequence). The CDR3 consists of 13 residues. The V end was cut by 1 base, the J end by 10 bases, with 10 bases between. CDR3 sequence (DNA): TGTGCCAGCAGCCAAGTAGCTGGGAAGGAGCTGTTTTTT. As protein: CASSQVAGKELFF.